The clone carrying this T cell receptor (beta chain) is medium-sized. Isolated RNA was reverse transcribed into cDNA used as the sequencing template. Profiling relied on immunoSEQ multiplex PCR, and the TCRdb table lists in-frame clones only, not all of them. The top ten clones hold about 13% of a sample with about 140,000 clones, about 88% of them seen once. This entry comes from a study of CD8+ T cells in alopecia areata. Stated treatment: oral pan-JAK inhibitor, 5-10 mg twice daily. This CDR3 has 15 amino acids. V dropped 0 bases and J dropped 0; count of bases not matched to a gene: 0. Germline CDR1 reads MNHEY; CDR2 reads SVGAGI.

This receptor was identified in a human donor with alopecia areata. The chain couples TRBV6-5 to TRBJ2-7; 9 nucleotides agree with TRBD2. Source: CD8+ T cells sorted from blood, taken at week 4, from a patient treated with tofacitinib. CDR3 coding DNA: TGTGCCAGCAGTTACTCTAGCGGGAGCTCCTACGAGCAGTACTTC. This gives the protein CASSYSSGSSYEQYF.